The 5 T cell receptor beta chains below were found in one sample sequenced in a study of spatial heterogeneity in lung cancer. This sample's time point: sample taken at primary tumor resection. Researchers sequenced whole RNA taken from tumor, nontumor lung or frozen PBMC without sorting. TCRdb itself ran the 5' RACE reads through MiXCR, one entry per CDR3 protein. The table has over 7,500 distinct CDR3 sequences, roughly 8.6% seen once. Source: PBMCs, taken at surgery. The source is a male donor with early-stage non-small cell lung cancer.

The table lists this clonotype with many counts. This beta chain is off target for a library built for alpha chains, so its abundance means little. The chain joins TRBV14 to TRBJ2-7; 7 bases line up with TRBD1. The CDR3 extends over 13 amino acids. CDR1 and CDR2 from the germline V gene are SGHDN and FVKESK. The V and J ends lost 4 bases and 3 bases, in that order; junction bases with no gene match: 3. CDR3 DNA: TGTGCCAGCAGCCTGGGACAGATCTACGAGCAGTACTTC. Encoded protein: CASSLGQIYEQYF.

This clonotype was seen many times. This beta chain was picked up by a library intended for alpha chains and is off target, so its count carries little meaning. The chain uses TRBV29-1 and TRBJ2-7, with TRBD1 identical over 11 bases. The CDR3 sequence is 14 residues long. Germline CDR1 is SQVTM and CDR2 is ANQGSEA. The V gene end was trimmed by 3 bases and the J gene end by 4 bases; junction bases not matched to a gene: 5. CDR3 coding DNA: TGCAGCGTTGACCTGGGACAGGGGGTGTACGAGCAGTACTTC. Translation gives CSVDLGQGVYEQYF.

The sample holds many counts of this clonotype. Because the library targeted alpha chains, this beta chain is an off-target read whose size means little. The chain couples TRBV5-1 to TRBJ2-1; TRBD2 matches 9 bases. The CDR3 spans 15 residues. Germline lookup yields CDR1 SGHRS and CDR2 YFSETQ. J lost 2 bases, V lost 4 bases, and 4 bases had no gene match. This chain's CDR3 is CASSRAGGTYNEQFF. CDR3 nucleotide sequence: TGCGCCAGCAGCCGAGCGGGAGGAACCTACAATGAGCAGTTCTTC.

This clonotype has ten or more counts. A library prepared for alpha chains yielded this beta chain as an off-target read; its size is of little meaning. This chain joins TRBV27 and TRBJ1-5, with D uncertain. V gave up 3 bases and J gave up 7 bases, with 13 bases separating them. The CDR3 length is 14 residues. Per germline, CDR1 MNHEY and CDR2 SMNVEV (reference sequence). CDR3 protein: CASSFVGVSQPQHF. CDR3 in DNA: TGTGCCAGCAGTTTTGTTGGGGTATCCCAGCCCCAGCATTTT.

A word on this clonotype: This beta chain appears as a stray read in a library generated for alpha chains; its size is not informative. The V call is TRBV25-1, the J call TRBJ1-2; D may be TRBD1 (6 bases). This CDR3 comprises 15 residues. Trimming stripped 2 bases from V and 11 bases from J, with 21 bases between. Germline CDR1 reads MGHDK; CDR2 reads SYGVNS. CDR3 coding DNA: TGTGCCAGCAGTGAAAGTCAGGGGTTGGGATTCCGGTACACCTTC. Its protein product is CASSESQGLGFRYTF.